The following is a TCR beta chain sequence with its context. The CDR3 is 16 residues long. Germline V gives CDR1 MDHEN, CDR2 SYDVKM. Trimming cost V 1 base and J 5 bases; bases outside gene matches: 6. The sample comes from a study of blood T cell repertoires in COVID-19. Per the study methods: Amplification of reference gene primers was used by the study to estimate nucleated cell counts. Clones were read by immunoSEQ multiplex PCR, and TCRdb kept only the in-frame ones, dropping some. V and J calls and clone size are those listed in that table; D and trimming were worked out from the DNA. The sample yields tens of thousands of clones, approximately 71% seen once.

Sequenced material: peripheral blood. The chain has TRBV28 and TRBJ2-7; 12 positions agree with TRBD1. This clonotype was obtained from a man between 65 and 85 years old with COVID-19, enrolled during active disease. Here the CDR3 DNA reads TGTGCCAGCAGTTTATACCTTGGGGACAGGGGGCACGAGCAGTACTTC. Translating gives CASSLYLGDRGHEQYF. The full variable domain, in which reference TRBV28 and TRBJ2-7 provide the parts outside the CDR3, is DVKVTQSSRYLVKRTGEKVFLECVQDMDHENMFWYRQDPGLGLRLIYFSYDVKMKEKGDIPEGYSVSREKKERFSLILESASTNQTSMYLCASSLYLGDRGHEQYFGPGTRLTVT.